The entry that follows covers one T cell receptor (beta chain) sequence. This specimen belongs to a study of blood T cell repertoires in COVID-19. Data came from immunoSEQ multiplex PCR; TCRdb stores just in-frame clones and leaves some out. The data hold about 160,000 clones, with 80% to 95% observed a single time. Germline V CDR1 and CDR2: SQVTM, ANQGSEA. V was pared by 4 bases and J by 4 bases, with 5 bases of the junction left unmatched. The CDR3 contains 13 residues. The receptor was derived from a woman aged 60 to 75 with COVID-19, enrolled during active disease. This chain uses TRBV29-1 with TRBJ2-7; TRBD1 agrees at 9 bases. Sequencing was done on a sample of peripheral blood. CDR3 in amino acids: CSVGNRGLYEQYF. The CDR3 region has the DNA TGCAGCGTTGGTAACAGGGGGCTATACGAGCAGTACTTC.